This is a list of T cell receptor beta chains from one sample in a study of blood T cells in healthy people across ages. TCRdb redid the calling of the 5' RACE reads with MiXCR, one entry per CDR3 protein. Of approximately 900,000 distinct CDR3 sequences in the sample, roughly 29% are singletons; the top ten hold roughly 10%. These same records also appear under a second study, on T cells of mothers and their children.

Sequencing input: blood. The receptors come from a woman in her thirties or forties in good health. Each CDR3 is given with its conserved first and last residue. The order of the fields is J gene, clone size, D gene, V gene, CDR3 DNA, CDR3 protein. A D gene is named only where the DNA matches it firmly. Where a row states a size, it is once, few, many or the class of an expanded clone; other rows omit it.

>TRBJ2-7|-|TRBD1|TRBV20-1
TGCAGTGCTGGCAGACAGGGGAGAAACGAGCAGTACTTC
CSAGRQGRNEQYF
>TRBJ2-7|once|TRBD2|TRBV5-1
TGCGCCAGCAAACGGACTAGCGGGGGGGCCTCCTACAATGAGCAGTACTTC
CASKRTSGGASYNEQYF
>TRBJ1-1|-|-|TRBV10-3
TGTGCCATCAGTGGGTCCGAGGGGACTGAAGCTTTCTTT
CAISGSEGTEAFF
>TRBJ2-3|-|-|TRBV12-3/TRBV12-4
TGTGCCAGCAGTTTAGGGACAGCCAGAGATACGCAGTATTTT
CASSLGTARDTQYF
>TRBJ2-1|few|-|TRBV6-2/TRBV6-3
TGTGCCAGCAGTTACCTTCACCCTACGCTCTACAATGAGCAGTTCTTC
CASSYLHPTLYNEQFF
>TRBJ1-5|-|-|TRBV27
TGTGCCAGCAGTGTATCGTTCGGGGGCAGGGGGCCCCAGCATTTT
CASSVSFGGRGPQHF
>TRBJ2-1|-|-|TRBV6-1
TGTGCCAGCAGCGATAGCGTATGGCCCAATGAGCAGTTCTTC
CASSDSVWPNEQFF
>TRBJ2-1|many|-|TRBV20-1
TGCAGTGCCTCGATAACCGGGGCACAGAGGATCTCCTACAATGAGCAGTTCTTC
CSASITGAQRISYNEQFF
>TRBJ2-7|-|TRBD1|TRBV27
TGTGCCAGCAGTTCCGGGACAGGGTACGTGCAGTACTTC
CASSSGTGYVQYF
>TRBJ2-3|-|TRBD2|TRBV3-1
TGTGCCAGCACTACCGGGGGGGTGCGCACAGATACGCAGTATTTT
CASTTGGVRTDTQYF
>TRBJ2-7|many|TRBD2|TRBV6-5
TGTGCCAGCAGCGCCGGGGTAGCGGGGGGAGGCTACGAGCAGTACTTC
CASSAGVAGGGYEQYF
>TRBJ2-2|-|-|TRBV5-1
TGCGCCAGCCTGCCCCCCCAGGGGAACACCGGGGAGCTGTTTTTT
CASLPPQGNTGELFF
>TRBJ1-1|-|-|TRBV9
TGTGCCAGCAGCGTAGTCACAGAAACTGAAGCTTTCTTT
CASSVVTETEAFF
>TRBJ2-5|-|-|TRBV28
TGTGCCAGCAGTCGCGACAGGCGGGAGTGGGAGACCCAGTACTTC
CASSRDRREWETQYF
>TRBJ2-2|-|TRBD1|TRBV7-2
TGTGCCAGCAGCATGAACCGGGACAGGGCGAACACCGGGGAGCTGTTTTTT
CASSMNRDRANTGELFF
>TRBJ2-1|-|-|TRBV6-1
TGTGCCAGCAGTACAGGTATCCCCTACAATGAGCAGTTCTTC
CASSTGIPYNEQFF
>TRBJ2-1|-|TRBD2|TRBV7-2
TGTGCCAGCAGCTTTCTCGCGGGGGTGGATAATGAGCAGTTCTTC
CASSFLAGVDNEQFF
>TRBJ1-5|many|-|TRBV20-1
TGCAGTGCTAGTTCAGGGGATCAGCCCCAGCATTTT
CSASSGDQPQHF
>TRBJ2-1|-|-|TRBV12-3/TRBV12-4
TGTGCCAGCAGTTACGCGAGCCCGGAGGAGCAGTTCTTC
CASSYASPEEQFF
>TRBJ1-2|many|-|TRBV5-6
TGTGCCAGCAGCTTGGGGGCTTCCATCTATGGCTACACCTTC
CASSLGASIYGYTF
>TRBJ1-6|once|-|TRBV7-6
TGTGCCAGCAGCTCCCGGACAAGGTTTAATTCACCCCTCCACTTT
CASSSRTRFNSPLHF
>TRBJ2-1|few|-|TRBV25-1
TGTGCCAGCAGTGAAACGGATTGGGATGAGCAGTTCTTC
CASSETDWDEQFF
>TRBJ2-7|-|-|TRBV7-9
TGTGCCAGCAGTTGGGGGATTAATTACGAGCAGTACTTC
CASSWGINYEQYF
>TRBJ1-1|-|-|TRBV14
TGTGCCAGCAGCCCTCTGGGGGGTCCCCTTGACACTGAAGCTTTCTTT
CASSPLGGPLDTEAFF
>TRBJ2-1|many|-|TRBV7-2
TGTGCCAGCAGCTTAGCGGGGGGCAAGGCATCGATTGAGCAGTTCTTC
CASSLAGGKASIEQFF
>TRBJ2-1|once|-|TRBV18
TGTGCCAGCTCACCCGACAGAAAGTACAATGAGCAGTTCTTC
CASSPDRKYNEQFF
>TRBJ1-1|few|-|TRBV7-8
TGTGCCAGCAGCTCCTATGGGATTATGAACACTGAAGCTTTCTTT
CASSSYGIMNTEAFF
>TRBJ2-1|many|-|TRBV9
TGTGCCAGCAGCGTAGGAAGAAACAATGAGCAGTTCTTC
CASSVGRNNEQFF
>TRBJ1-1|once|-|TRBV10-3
TGTGCCATCAGTGATTCGGGCCTTCTGAACACTGAAGCTTTCTTT
CAISDSGLLNTEAFF
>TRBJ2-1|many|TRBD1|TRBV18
TGTGCCAGCTCAGGGACAGGACTTGGGGAGCAGTTCTTC
CASSGTGLGEQFF
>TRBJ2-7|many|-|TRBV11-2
TGCGCCAGCAGCCTTGGCGAGGGACCCTACGAGCAGTACTTC
CASSLGEGPYEQYF
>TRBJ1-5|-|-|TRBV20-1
TGCAGTGCTAGAGAACCACGGGGGGGAGATTATAGCAATCAGCCCCAGCATTTT
CSAREPRGGDYSNQPQHF